This T cell receptor beta chain was captured in a study of control samples from healthy donors and cancer patients. Assay: immunoSEQ multiplex PCR; the TCRdb copy retains only in-frame clones and omits some. The sample holds 150,000 or so clones; over 85% are singletons and the top ten take roughly 6.2%. The CDR3 is made up of 14 amino acids. Trimming cost V 3 bases and J 4 bases, with 13 bases left between them. Germline V gene lookup returns CDR1 KGHSH and CDR2 LQKENI. The chain recombines TRBV18 with TRBJ2-7; D not resolved. The receptor's source is a man between 18 and 35 years old in good health. The sample consisted of blood. CDR3 coding DNA: TGTGCCAGCTCACCCCTCGGGCAGGCTTACGAGCAGTACTTC. As protein: CASSPLGQAYEQYF. Complete variable domain (other parts from reference TRBV18 and TRBJ2-7): NAGVMQNPRHLVRRRGQEARLRCSPMKGHSHVYWYRQLPEEGLKFMVYLQKENIIDESGMPKERFSAEFPKEGPSILRIQQVVRGDSAAYFCASSPLGQAYEQYFGPGTRLTVT.